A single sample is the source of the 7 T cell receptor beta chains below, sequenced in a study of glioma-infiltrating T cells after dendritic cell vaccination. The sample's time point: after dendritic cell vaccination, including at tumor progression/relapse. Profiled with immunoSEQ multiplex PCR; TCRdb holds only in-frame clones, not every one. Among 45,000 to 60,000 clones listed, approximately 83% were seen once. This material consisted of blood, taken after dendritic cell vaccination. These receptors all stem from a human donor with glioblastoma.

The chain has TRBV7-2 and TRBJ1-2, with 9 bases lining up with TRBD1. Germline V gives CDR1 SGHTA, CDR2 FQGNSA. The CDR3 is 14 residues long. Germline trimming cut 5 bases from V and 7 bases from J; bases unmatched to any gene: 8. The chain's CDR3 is CASSAPDRGAGYTF. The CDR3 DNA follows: TGTGCCAGCAGCGCACCAGACAGGGGGGCTGGCTACACCTTC.

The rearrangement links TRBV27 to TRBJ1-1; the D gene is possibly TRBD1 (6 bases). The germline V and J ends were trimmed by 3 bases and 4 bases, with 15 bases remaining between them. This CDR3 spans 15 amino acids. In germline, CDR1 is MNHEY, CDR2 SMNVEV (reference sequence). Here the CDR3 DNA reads TGTGCCAGCAGTTTGGAACAGGGTAGGAGCACTGAAGCTTTCTTT. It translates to CASSLEQGRSTEAFF.

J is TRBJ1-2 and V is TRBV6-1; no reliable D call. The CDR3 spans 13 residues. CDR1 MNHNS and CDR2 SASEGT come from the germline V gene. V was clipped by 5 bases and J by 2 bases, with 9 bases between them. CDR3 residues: CASSLERNYGYTF. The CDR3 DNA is TGTGCCAGCAGTTTAGAACGAAACTATGGCTACACCTTC.

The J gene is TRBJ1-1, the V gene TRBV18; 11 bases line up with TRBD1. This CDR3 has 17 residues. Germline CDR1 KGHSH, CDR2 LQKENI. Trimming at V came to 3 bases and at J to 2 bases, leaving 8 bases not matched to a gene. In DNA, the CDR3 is TGTGCCAGCTCACCTTCGACGGACAGGGGGCTAAACACTGAAGCTTTCTTT. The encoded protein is CASSPSTDRGLNTEAFF.

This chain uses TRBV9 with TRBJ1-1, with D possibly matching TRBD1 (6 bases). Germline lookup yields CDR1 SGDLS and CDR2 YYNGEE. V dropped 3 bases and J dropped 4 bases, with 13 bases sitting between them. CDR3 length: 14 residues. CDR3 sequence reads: CASSEGGVFTEAFF. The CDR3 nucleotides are TGTGCCAGCAGCGAGGGGGGGGTGTTCACTGAAGCTTTCTTT.

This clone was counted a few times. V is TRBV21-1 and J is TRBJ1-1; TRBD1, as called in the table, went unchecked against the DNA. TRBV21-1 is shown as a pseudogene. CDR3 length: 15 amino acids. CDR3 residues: CASSKGTGGHTEAFF. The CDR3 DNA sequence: TGTGCCAGCAGCAAAGGGACAGGGGGGCACACTGAAGCTTTCTTT.

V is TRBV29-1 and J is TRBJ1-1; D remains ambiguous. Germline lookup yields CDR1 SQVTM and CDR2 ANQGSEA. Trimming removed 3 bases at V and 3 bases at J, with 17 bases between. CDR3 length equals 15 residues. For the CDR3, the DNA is TGCAGCGTTGATCGAACATTAAAAATGGACACTGAAGCTTTCTTT. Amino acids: CSVDRTLKMDTEAFF.